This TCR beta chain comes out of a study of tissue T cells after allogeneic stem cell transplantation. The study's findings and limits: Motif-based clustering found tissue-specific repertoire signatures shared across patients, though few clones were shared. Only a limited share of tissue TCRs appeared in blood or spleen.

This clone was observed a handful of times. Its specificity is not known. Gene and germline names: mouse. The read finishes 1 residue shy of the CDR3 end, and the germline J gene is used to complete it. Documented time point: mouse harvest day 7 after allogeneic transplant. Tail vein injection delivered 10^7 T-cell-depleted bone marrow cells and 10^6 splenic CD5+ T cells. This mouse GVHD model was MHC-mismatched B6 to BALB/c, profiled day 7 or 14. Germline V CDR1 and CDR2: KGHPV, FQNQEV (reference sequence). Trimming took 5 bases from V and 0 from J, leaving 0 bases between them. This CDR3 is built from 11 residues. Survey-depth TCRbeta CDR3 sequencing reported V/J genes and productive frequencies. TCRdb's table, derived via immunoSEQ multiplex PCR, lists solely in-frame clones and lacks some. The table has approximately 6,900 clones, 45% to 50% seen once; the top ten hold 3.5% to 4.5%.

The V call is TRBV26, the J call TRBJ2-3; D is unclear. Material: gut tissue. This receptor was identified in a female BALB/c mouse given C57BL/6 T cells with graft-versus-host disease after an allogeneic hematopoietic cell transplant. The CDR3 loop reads CASSSAETLYF. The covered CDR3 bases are TGTGCCAGCAGTAGTGCAGAAACGCTGTAT.